What follows describes a single T cell receptor (beta chain). Antigen unknown. Terminally differentiated effector memory CD45RA+ cells were left out of the naive CD8 fraction, which was CD45RO-negative and positively selected for CCR7. The data originate from a study of shared clonotypes between healthy human individuals. Findings and caveats of the study: With a handful of donors compared, around 5% of naive CD4 clonotypes were shared.

There are 15 residues in the CDR3. Germline CDR1 MNHNS, CDR2 SASEGT. V shed 0 bases and J 1 base; nucleotides not matched to a gene: 0. Assay execution proceeded at the deep level. Method: immunoSEQ multiplex PCR; TCRdb's copy keeps in-frame clones and lacks some. In the table there are roughly 2.1 million clones, 93% of which are singletons. The J gene is TRBJ2-7, the V gene TRBV6-1; TRBD2 agrees at 10 bases. The receptor was derived from a young man in good health. Some clones in this sample may be carry-over from other donors' samples. The sequencing sample was made of naive CD8+ T cells from PBMCs. The CDR3 DNA follows: TGTGCCAGCAGTGAAGCGGGACTAGCGTCCTACGAGCAGTACTTC. This translates into CASSEAGLASYEQYF.